A single sample is the source of the 17 T cell receptor beta chains below, sequenced in a study of CD8+ T cells in alopecia areata. Extracted RNA was reverse transcribed, and the resulting cDNA served as sequencing template. Sequenced by immunoSEQ multiplex PCR; TCRdb stores in-frame clones only, minus some. The sample consists of more than 150,000 clones, roughly 64% of them appearing once. Treatment in this sample: oral pan-JAK inhibitor, 5-10 mg twice daily. The specimen was CD8+ T cells sorted from blood, collected at week 24, from a patient treated with tofacitinib. These receptors originate from a human donor with alopecia areata.

The rearrangement uses TRBV30 and TRBJ2-7; 8 bases are a match to TRBD2. Germline CDR1 GTSNPN, CDR2 SVGIG (reference sequence). J lost 3 bases, V lost 2 bases, and 9 bases had no gene match. The CDR3 length is 15 residues. The CDR3 region is CAWSLGGGSYYEQYF. CDR3 DNA: TGTGCCTGGAGTCTCGGGGGGGGATCCTACTACGAGCAGTACTTC.

CDR3: CSADSFGQVSYNEQFF. The CDR3 nucleotides are TGCAGCGCGGATAGCTTCGGACAGGTCTCCTACAATGAGCAGTTCTTC. V usage is TRBV29-1 and J usage is TRBJ2-1; 7 bases match TRBD1. Trimming cost V 7 bases and J 0 bases; bases outside gene matches: 12. Germline-derived CDR1 and CDR2 are SQVTM and ANQGSEA. There are 16 residues in the CDR3.

In its sample, this clone was seen once. J is TRBJ2-3 and V is TRBV2; no reliable D call. CDR3 length: 15 amino acids. The germline CDR1 and CDR2 sequences are SNHLY and FYNNEI. V lost 7 bases, J lost 0 bases, and 14 bases lay in between. The CDR3 region is CASTRPGSSTDTQYF. CDR3 bases: TGTGCCAGCACCAGACCTGGTTCGAGCACAGATACGCAGTATTTT.

This clone was detected only a few times. The chain recombines TRBV7-9 with TRBJ1-1, with 7 bases matching TRBD1. Germline trimming cut 5 bases from V and 3 bases from J; bases unmatched to any gene: 3. The CDR3 has 13 amino acids. Germline CDR1 reads SEHNR; CDR2 reads FQNEAQ (reference sequence). CDR3 nucleotide sequence: TGTGCCAGCAGCCGCACAGGGGACACTGAAGCTTTCTTT. This gives the protein CASSRTGDTEAFF.

The rearrangement joins TRBV5-1 to TRBJ2-1, with D hard to call. The CDR3 covers 12 residues. Germline V gives CDR1 SGHRS, CDR2 YFSETQ. The V gene lost 4 bases and the J gene lost 6 bases, with 8 bases spanning the gap. CDR3 sequence: CASSVTTNEQFF. CDR3 in DNA: TGCGCCAGCAGCGTAACTACCAATGAGCAGTTCTTC. Variable domain in full (rest from reference TRBV5-1 and TRBJ2-1): KAGVTQTPRYLIKTRGQQVTLSCSPISGHRSVSWYQQTPGQGLQFLFEYFSETQRNKGNFPGRFSGRQFSNSRSEMNVSTLELGDSALYLCASSVTTNEQFFGPGTRLTVL.

The chain employs TRBV30 and TRBJ1-2, with TRBD1 identical over 9 bases. J lost 3 bases, V lost 8 bases, and 16 bases had no gene match. The germline CDR1 and CDR2 sequences are GTSNPN and SVGIG (reference sequence). The CDR3 has 16 amino acids. The CDR3 loop reads CAAEKMGQGGYYGYTF. The CDR3 DNA sequence: TGTGCCGCCGAGAAGATGGGACAGGGAGGGTACTATGGCTACACCTTC.

The gene calls are TRBV4-1 and TRBJ2-5; no firm D call. This CDR3 is built from 15 residues. Looked up from germline, CDR1 is MGHRA and CDR2 is YSYEKL. V was clipped by 0 bases and J by 3 bases, with 11 bases between them. The CDR3 DNA sequence: TGCGCCAGCAGCCAAGACAGTCACAGCAAAGAGACCCAGTACTTC. This translates into CASSQDSHSKETQYF.

The V and J genes are TRBV27 and TRBJ2-5; a possible D gene is TRBD2 (6 bases). The CDR3 extends over 13 amino acids. Germline CDR1 and CDR2: MNHEY and SMNVEV (reference sequence). Trimming shortened V by 2 bases and J by 4 bases, and 8 bases separated the two germline ends. CDR3 protein: CASSLLGGETQYF. The CDR3 DNA sequence: TGTGCCAGCAGTTTACTGGGAGGAGAGACCCAGTACTTC.

This clone was observed a single time. The genes are TRBV5-4 and TRBJ1-1; D is unresolved. The CDR3 is 13 amino acids. Germline CDR1 SGHNT, CDR2 YYREEE (reference sequence). V was pared by 4 bases and J by 0 bases, with 7 bases between. The CDR3 is CASSEEVNTEAFF. The CDR3 DNA reads as TGTGCCAGCAGCGAGGAGGTGAACACTGAAGCTTTCTTT.

The chain has TRBV7-9 and TRBJ2-1; unclear D gene. Trimming took 5 bases from V and 7 from J, leaving 6 bases between them. CDR3 length equals 11 residues. Germline V gene lookup returns CDR1 SEHNR and CDR2 FQNEAQ (reference sequence). The CDR3 nucleotides read TGTGCCAGCAGCGCCTCTAATGAGCAGTTCTTC. It specifies CASSASNEQFF.

The genes are TRBV4-1 and TRBJ2-1, with a weak D call TRBD2 (6 bases). This CDR3 spans 14 amino acids. CDR1 and CDR2 (germline): MGHRA, YSYEKL. Between the trimmed V and J ends, which lost 4 bases and 5 bases, there was a span of 12 bases. CDR3 nucleotide sequence: TGCGCCAGCAGCCCCCGGAGGGCAGACAATGAGCAGTTCTTC. This gives the protein CASSPRRADNEQFF.

The rearrangement uses TRBV29-1 and TRBJ2-3, with D possibly called TRBD1 or TRBD2 (6 bases each). This CDR3 has 14 amino acids. The V gene lost 3 bases and the J gene lost 5 bases, with 15 bases spanning the gap. Germline V gives CDR1 SQVTM, CDR2 ANQGSEA. The CDR3 sequence: CSVDGGPTKDTQYF. DNA for the CDR3: TGCAGCGTTGATGGGGGGCCAACAAAAGATACGCAGTATTTT.

The chain links TRBV7-8 to TRBJ2-3, with D possibly TRBD1 on 5 matching bases. In germline, CDR1 is SGHVS, CDR2 FQNEAQ. The V end was cut by 5 bases, the J end by 6 bases, with 21 bases between. CDR3 length: 16 amino acids. CDR3 in DNA: TGTGCCAGCAGCGGGGCACGTAGCCGGTATTCTGATACGCAGTATTTT. Encoded protein: CASSGARSRYSDTQYF.

The V call is TRBV4-1, the J call TRBJ1-4; D not certain. V gave up 6 bases and J gave up 7 bases, with 18 bases separating them. Germline values: CDR1 MGHRA, CDR2 YSYEKL. The CDR3 consists of 15 residues. The chain's CDR3 is CASSRFERVTEKLFF. The CDR3 bases are TGCGCCAGCAGTCGCTTCGAGAGGGTAACTGAAAAACTGTTTTTT.

The rearrangement uses TRBV14 and TRBJ1-2; weak D call: TRBD1 (5 bases). From germline, CDR1 is SGHDN and CDR2 FVKESK. Trimming took 1 base from V and 4 from J, leaving 7 bases between them. The CDR3 totals 13 residues. CDR3 in amino acids: CASSQGQIYGYTF. The CDR3 bases are TGTGCCAGCAGCCAAGGACAGATCTATGGCTACACCTTC.

V and J are TRBV30 and TRBJ1-2; D gene ambiguous. The V end was cut by 2 bases, the J end by 4 bases, with 5 bases between. CDR3 length: 11 amino acids. Germline V gives CDR1 GTSNPN, CDR2 SVGIG (reference sequence). The CDR3 here is CAWSLAYGYTF. The DNA for the CDR3 is TGTGCCTGGAGTCTGGCCTATGGCTACACCTTC.

The genes are TRBV9 and TRBJ2-7; D is unclear. V was clipped by 4 bases and J by 2 bases, with 16 bases between them. In germline, CDR1 is SGDLS, CDR2 YYNGEE. CDR3 length equals 15 residues. The CDR3 protein is CASSPAVAVPYEQYF. The CDR3 DNA reads TGTGCCAGCAGCCCAGCCGTCGCGGTACCCTACGAGCAGTACTTC.